One and the same sample provided the 5 T cell receptor beta chains below, sequenced in a study of blood T cell repertoires in COVID-19. Only in-frame clones appear in the TCRdb table, and some are missing; sequencing was by immunoSEQ multiplex PCR. The repertoire holds 250,000 to 300,000 clones, with around nine tenths as singletons. Sequenced input: peripheral blood. These receptor sequences come from a woman aged 55-75 years with COVID-19, enrolled during active disease.

This clone was seen only once. The rearrangement uses TRBV7-7 and TRBJ2-5, with D tentatively TRBD1 (6 bases). The CDR3 sequence is 15 residues long. Germline lookup yields CDR1 SSHAT and CDR2 FNYEAQ (reference sequence). The V end lost 1 base, the J end lost 1 base, and 10 bases lay between the germline ends. The CDR3 region has the DNA TGTGCCAGCAGCTTAGGGGGGACAAGCCAAGAGACCCAGTACTTC. Translated: CASSLGGTSQETQYF.

This chain joins TRBV30 and TRBJ1-5; D remains unclear. This CDR3 has 13 residues. Germline V CDR1 and CDR2: GTSNPN, SVGIG (reference sequence). V dropped 3 bases and J dropped 3 bases, with 9 bases sitting between them. CDR3 nucleotides: TGTGCCTGGAGGGGTAGCCCCAATCAGCCCCAGCATTTT. Translated, it gives CAWRGSPNQPQHF.

V gene TRBV30 combines with J gene TRBJ1-6; D uncertain. CDR1 GTSNPN and CDR2 SVGIG come from the germline V gene (reference sequence). Trimming took 0 bases from V and 0 from J, leaving 6 bases between them. The CDR3 is made up of 15 amino acids. The CDR3, as DNA: TGTGCCTGGAGTGTTGAGAGCTCCTATAATTCACCCCTCCACTTT. This translates into CAWSVESSYNSPLHF.

J is TRBJ2-1 and V is TRBV28; 12 nucleotides line up with TRBD2. The CDR3 runs 17 residues. Germline assignment: CDR1 MDHEN and CDR2 SYDVKM. V trimming: 9 bases; J trimming: 1 base; junction bases outside the gene matches: 10. Written as DNA, the CDR3 is TGTGCCAGTAGAGGGACTAGCGGGCCCCAATCCTACAATGAGCAGTTCTTC. Its translation is CASRGTSGPQSYNEQFF. The entire variable domain, with the rest obtained from reference TRBV28 and TRBJ2-1, is as follows: DVKVTQSSRYLVKRTGEKVFLECVQDMDHENMFWYRQDPGLGLRLIYFSYDVKMKEKGDIPEGYSVSREKKERFSLILESASTNQTSMYLCASRGTSGPQSYNEQFFGPGTRLTVL.

This clone was detected a few times. The CDR3 DNA reads TGCAGTGCTAGTACCAGGGGCGACACTGAAGCTTTCTTT. This gives the protein CSASTRGDTEAFF. The chain couples TRBV20-1 to TRBJ1-1; D is possibly TRBD1 (6 bases). CDR3 length: 13 residues. Trimming removed 3 bases from V and 3 bases from J, with 11 bases in between. Per the germline V gene, CDR1 is DFQATT and CDR2 is SNEGSKA (reference sequence).